The 24 T cell receptor beta chains below all came from one sample that was sequenced in a study of CD8 T cell repertoires and HIV-1 epitope variants. Antigens for these TCRs are unknown. Measured with immunoSEQ multiplex PCR; TCRdb has only the in-frame clones, and not every one. This sample has around 5,200 clones, with about 60% found just once. The sequenced material came from cultured CD8+ T cells derived from PBMCs. These receptors were collected from a male donor with HIV.

This clone has more than one count but fewer than ten. The chain has TRBV13 and TRBJ1-5; a possible D gene is TRBD1 (6 bases). Germline V gene lookup returns CDR1 PRHDT and CDR2 FYEKMQ (reference sequence). V dropped 5 bases and J dropped 6 bases, with 17 bases sitting between them. CDR3 length equals 15 residues. CDR3 sequence: CASSQNGQPSQPQHF. CDR3 DNA sequence: TGTGCCAGCAGCCAGAACGGACAGCCGTCTCAGCCCCAGCATTTT. Full variable domain (missing parts from reference TRBV13 and TRBJ1-5): AAGVIQSPRHLIKEKRETATLKCYPIPRHDTVYWYQQGPGQDPQFLISFYEKMQSDKGSIPDRFSAQQFSDYHSELNMSSLELGDSALYFCASSQNGQPSQPQHFGDGTRLSIL.

This chain's CDR3 is CASSLARASGTSTDTQYF. The DNA of the CDR3 is TGTGCCAGCAGCTTAGCGCGGGCTAGCGGGACGAGCACAGATACGCAGTATTTT. The chain couples TRBV7-6 to TRBJ2-3, with 9 bases matching TRBD2. The germline V gene encodes CDR1 SGHVS and CDR2 FNYEAQ. The CDR3 extends over 18 amino acids. The J segment lost 0 bases and the V segment lost 0 bases, leaving 7 bases of the junction unmatched.

Only a few counts were recorded for this clone. In nucleotides, the CDR3 is TGTGCCAGCAGCCAAGATTCGATAGCTTACGGTGGCTACACCTTC. This encodes CASSQDSIAYGGYTF. The chain uses TRBV4-2 and TRBJ1-2; D uncertain. The length of the CDR3 is 15 residues. Germline CDR1 reads LGHNA; CDR2 reads YNFKEQ. Trimming took off 0 bases at V and 7 bases at J, with 15 bases between the two ends.

In its sample, this clone was seen once. The J gene is TRBJ2-7, the V gene TRBV27; D gene ambiguous. This CDR3 region has 13 residues. The V and J ends lost 3 bases and 5 bases respectively, with 11 bases between them. Per germline, CDR1 MNHEY and CDR2 SMNVEV (reference sequence). The CDR3 sequence is CASSFSYAHEQYF. DNA of the CDR3: TGTGCCAGCAGTTTCTCGTACGCCCACGAGCAGTACTTC.

Only a few counts were recorded for this clone. V and J are TRBV6-6 and TRBJ1-2; D not certain. V lost 2 bases to trimming and J lost 6 bases, with 10 bases between them. This CDR3 spans 13 amino acids. Germline lookup yields CDR1 MNHNY and CDR2 SVGAGI (reference sequence). The CDR3 nucleotides read TGTGCCAGCAGTTACCGTCGGGAAGATGGCTACACCTTC. Its translation is CASSYRREDGYTF.

The chain has TRBV11-3 and TRBJ2-1; 8 bases agree with TRBD1. The CDR3 has 16 residues. The ends lost 3 bases at V and 6 bases at J; junction bases unmatched: 10. From germline, CDR1 is SGHNT and CDR2 YENEEA. Written as DNA, the CDR3 is TGTGCCAGCAGCTTCCAGGGAGGACAGGGAGTCAATGAGCAGTTCTTC. This encodes CASSFQGGQGVNEQFF.

This chain uses TRBV4-1 with TRBJ2-1; 15 bases map to TRBD2. After removal of 0 bases from V and 10 bases from J, the junction contained 7 bases not matched to a gene. The CDR3 has 17 residues. CDR1 and CDR2 (germline): MGHRA, YSYEKL. The CDR3 spells CASSQDGGTSGRREQFF. Written as DNA, the CDR3 is TGCGCCAGCAGCCAAGATGGAGGGACTAGCGGGAGGAGGGAGCAGTTCTTC.

This chain connects TRBV28 to TRBJ2-1, with 9 bases aligning to TRBD2. The CDR3 runs 15 residues. Trimming took 10 bases from V and 0 from J; bases not matched to a gene: 7. Germline assignment: CDR1 MDHEN and CDR2 SYDVKM. In DNA, the CDR3 is TGTGCCACTAAGCGGGAGGTTAGCTCCTACAATGAGCAGTTCTTC. It encodes CATKREVSSYNEQFF.

The chain joins TRBV4-1 to TRBJ1-5; no clear D gene. The germline V gene encodes CDR1 MGHRA and CDR2 YSYEKL. Trimming left V 0 bases short and J 2 bases short, with 2 bases between. This CDR3 has 13 amino acids. The CDR3: CASSQDRNQPQHF. CDR3 bases: TGCGCCAGCAGCCAAGACCGCAATCAGCCCCAGCATTTT.

The V and J genes are TRBV21-1 and TRBJ2-7; the D segment call TRBD2 is taken from the table without a DNA check. TRBV21-1 corresponds to a pseudogene. This CDR3 has 15 amino acids. The CDR3 DNA reads TGTGCCAGCAGTGACACCGGGACTTCTCTCTACGAGCAGTACTTC. Encoded protein: CASSDTGTSLYEQYF.

The rearrangement links TRBV28 to TRBJ1-2; 9 nucleotides agree with TRBD1. V was pared by 6 bases and J by 0 bases, with 2 bases of the junction left unmatched. In germline, CDR1 is MDHEN, CDR2 SYDVKM. The CDR3 extends over 14 amino acids. Here the CDR3 reads CASRGTGTNYGYTF. CDR3 coding DNA: TGTGCCAGCAGGGGGACAGGGACTAACTATGGCTACACCTTC.

By sample fraction, this clone is large. The chain couples TRBV13 to TRBJ1-3; 7 bases match TRBD1. The junction had 9 bases not matched to a gene; V was cut back by 5 bases and J by 5 bases. Germline V CDR1 and CDR2: PRHDT, FYEKMQ (reference sequence). The CDR3 consists of 15 residues. The DNA for the CDR3 is TGTGCCAGCAGCCCTGACAGGGACGGGCGAAACACCATATATTTT. Translated: CASSPDRDGRNTIYF.

The genes are TRBV6-1 and TRBJ1-2, with D perhaps matching TRBD1 (6 bases). V shed 4 bases and J shed 0 bases, with 9 bases lying between them. The germline V gene encodes CDR1 MNHNS and CDR2 SASEGT. The CDR3 runs 14 residues. The DNA of the CDR3 is TGTGCCAGCAGTGGACAGGCAGCTAACTATGGCTACACCTTC. Protein: CASSGQAANYGYTF.

This clone has only one observation. The chain carries TRBV4-2 and TRBJ1-1; D is perhaps TRBD1 (5 bases). This CDR3 has 16 residues. Trimming removed 5 bases at V and 0 bases at J, with 16 bases between. Germline values: CDR1 LGHNA, CDR2 YNFKEQ. CDR3 sequence reads: CASSSFSGTVNTEAFF. The CDR3 nucleotides are TGTGCCAGCAGCTCCTTCTCCGGGACGGTGAACACTGAAGCTTTCTTT.

This clone was detected only a few times. V and J are TRBV5-3 and TRBJ1-5; D may be TRBD1 (6 bases). TRBV5-3 is noted as an ORF with a role that remains uncertain. This CDR3 comprises 20 residues. V shed 4 bases and J shed 4 bases, with 30 bases lying between them. In DNA, the CDR3 is TGTGCCAGAAGCGGTACCGATTACAGGGCCCTGGGCGAGAGGAATCAGCCCCAGCATTTT. Translated: CARSGTDYRALGERNQPQHF.

CDR3 nucleotide sequence: TGTGCCAGTAGTATTAGACAGGGTTCGGAGACCCAGTACTTC. Protein: CASSIRQGSETQYF. The rearrangement joins TRBV19 to TRBJ2-5, with 7 bases lining up with TRBD1. The germline gives CDR1 LNHDA, CDR2 SQIVND (reference sequence). The CDR3 consists of 14 residues. The junction had 6 bases not matched to a gene; V was cut back by 3 bases and J by 5 bases.

In its sample, this clone was seen a few times. The chain employs TRBV28 and TRBJ2-3; TRBD1 agrees at 8 bases. Germline values: CDR1 MDHEN, CDR2 SYDVKM. Germline trimming cut 1 base from V and 4 bases from J; bases unmatched to any gene: 10. The CDR3 runs 17 residues. This CDR3 reads CASSLFAGGELADTQYF. DNA of the CDR3: TGTGCCAGCAGTTTATTTGCAGGGGGCGAGCTTGCAGATACGCAGTATTTT.

The V call is TRBV19, the J call TRBJ2-1; TRBD2 matches at 7 bases. Trimming took 3 bases from V and 5 from J; bases not matched to a gene: 10. The length of the CDR3 is 16 residues. Germline CDR1 and CDR2: LNHDA and SQIVND (reference sequence). CDR3 residues: CASSMAGVWMDNEQFF. Here the CDR3 DNA reads TGTGCCAGTAGTATGGCGGGGGTTTGGATGGACAATGAGCAGTTCTTC. The full variable domain, with the rest looked up from reference TRBV19 and TRBJ2-1, is DGGITQSPKYLFRKEGQNVTLSCEQNLNHDAMYWYRQDPGQGLRLIYYSQIVNDFQKGDIAEGYSVSREKKESFPLTVTSAQKNPTAFYLCASSMAGVWMDNEQFFGPGTRLTVL.

The genes are TRBV27 and TRBJ2-1, with 10 nucleotides matching TRBD2. V shed 5 bases and J 6 bases; nucleotides not matched to a gene: 10. Germline CDR1 reads MNHEY; CDR2 reads SMNVEV (reference sequence). This CDR3 contains 16 residues. The CDR3: CASSRAGGVLGNEQFF. DNA for the CDR3: TGTGCCAGCAGTAGAGCGGGAGGGGTATTGGGCAATGAGCAGTTCTTC.

V gene TRBV6-6 combines with J gene TRBJ1-4; D is uncertain. Germline V gene sequence: CDR1 MNHNY, CDR2 SVGAGI (reference sequence). The CDR3 contains 15 residues. The V end lost 4 bases, the J end lost 5 bases, and 14 bases lay between the germline ends. CDR3 residues: CASSSPGEDNEKLFF. DNA of the CDR3: TGTGCCAGCAGTTCCCCGGGAGAAGACAATGAAAAACTGTTTTTT.

V usage is TRBV6-6 and J usage is TRBJ2-7; 10 bases are shared with TRBD1. The germline CDR1 and CDR2 sequences are MNHNY and SVGAGI (reference sequence). Germline trimming cut 5 bases from V and 1 base from J; bases unmatched to any gene: 5. The CDR3 covers 15 residues. The CDR3 DNA reads as TGTGCCAGCAGTGCCTCGGACAGGGGGTCCTACGAGCAGTACTTC. It translates to CASSASDRGSYEQYF.

V and J are TRBV6-4 and TRBJ2-5; the D call may be TRBD1 or TRBD2 (5 bases each). Trimming took off 2 bases at V and 4 bases at J, with 8 bases between the two ends. There are 13 residues in the CDR3. Germline CDR1 is MRHNA and CDR2 is SNTAGT. The CDR3 DNA sequence: TGTGCCAGCAGTGACAGGGGACGAGAGACCCAGTACTTC. Translating it yields CASSDRGRETQYF.

The genes are TRBV9 and TRBJ1-1, with D possibly matching TRBD1 (6 bases). The germline V gene has CDR1 SGDLS and CDR2 YYNGEE. The CDR3 sequence is 14 residues long. V gave up 3 bases and J gave up 4 bases, with 13 bases separating them. The CDR3 DNA sequence: TGTGCCAGCAGCGAGACAGGAGGGAGCACTGAAGCTTTCTTT. Amino acids: CASSETGGSTEAFF. Full variable domain (outside the CDR3, taken from reference TRBV9 and TRBJ1-1): DSGVTQTPKHLITATGQRVTLRCSPRSGDLSVYWYQQSLDQGLQFLIQYYNGEERAKGNILERFSAQQFPDLHSELNLSSLELGDSALYFCASSETGGSTEAFFGQGTRLTVV.

This chain links TRBV15 with TRBJ1-5, with no clear D. The CDR3 spans 13 residues. Germline V gene lookup returns CDR1 LNHNV and CDR2 YYDKDF (reference sequence). V was cut by 5 bases and J by 3 bases, with 8 bases left in between. The CDR3: CATSWQANQPQHF. The CDR3 coding sequence is TGTGCCACCAGCTGGCAGGCCAATCAGCCCCAGCATTTT.